These 10 T cell receptor beta chains originate from one sample sequenced in a study of T cell therapy after organ transplantation. Time point meaning: 20-29 weeks after completion of therapy. These receptors have no identified antigens. TCRdb's copy holds only in-frame clones and misses some; the assay was immunoSEQ multiplex PCR. The sample yields 17,000 or so clones, roughly 85% seen once. Sequenced material: CD8+ T cells from blood, taken after autologous CMV-specific T cell therapy. These receptors were obtained from a human patient who had received a solid organ transplant and had CMV disease. Some T cells may have come from the graft donor.

The V gene is TRBV4-3, the J gene TRBJ1-5; perhaps TRBD1 as D (5 bases). Per the germline V gene, CDR1 is LGHNA and CDR2 is YSLEER. Trimming left V 4 bases short and J 2 bases short, with 12 bases between. The CDR3 extends over 15 amino acids. CDR3: CASSLSRDGNQPQHF. The DNA of the CDR3 is TGCGCCAGCAGCCTCTCTCGGGACGGCAATCAGCCCCAGCATTTT.

The V call is TRBV19, the J call TRBJ2-7; 7 bases agree with TRBD1. Germline V gives CDR1 LNHDA, CDR2 SQIVND (reference sequence). V lost 3 bases to trimming and J lost 1 base; unmatched junction nucleotides: 0. This CDR3 contains 13 residues. The DNA for the CDR3 is TGTGCCAGTAGTATGACAGGGTCCTACGAGCAGTACTTC. Its protein is CASSMTGSYEQYF.

The chain uses TRBV27 and TRBJ2-5; 7 nucleotides match TRBD2. V shed 5 bases and J 2 bases; nucleotides not matched to a gene: 8. The CDR3 totals 15 residues. CDR1 and CDR2 from the germline V gene are MNHEY and SMNVEV (reference sequence). CDR3 in amino acids: CASSALADPQETQYF. CDR3 in DNA: TGTGCCAGCAGTGCCCTAGCGGACCCTCAAGAGACCCAGTACTTC.

In DNA, the CDR3 is TGTGCCTGGAGTGTAGAGGGGGGATGGGAGGCCGGGGAGCTGTTTTTT. Encoded protein: CAWSVEGGWEAGELFF. The gene calls are TRBV30 and TRBJ2-2; the D call may be TRBD1 or TRBD2 (6 bases each). The germline gives CDR1 GTSNPN, CDR2 SVGIG (reference sequence). Between the trimmed V and J ends, which lost 0 bases and 6 bases, there was a span of 17 bases. The CDR3 sequence is 16 residues long. The whole variable domain, filled in from reference TRBV30 and TRBJ2-2, reads SQTIHQWPATLVQPVGSPLSLECTVEGTSNPNLYWYRQAAGRGLQLLFYSVGIGQISSEVPQNLSASRPQDRQFILSSKKLLLSDSGFYLCAWSVEGGWEAGELFFGEGSRLTVL.

The V call is TRBV4-1, the J call TRBJ2-2; D gene uncertain. This CDR3 is built from 14 residues. Germline V lookup: CDR1 MGHRA, CDR2 YSYEKL. The ends were cut back, 0 bases at V and 7 bases at J, with 9 bases in the middle. The CDR3 DNA sequence: TGCGCCAGCAGCCAAGATTGGGATTACGGGGAGCTGTTTTTT. This encodes CASSQDWDYGELFF.

The CDR3 here is CASSPEQNTEAFF. The CDR3 DNA is TGTGCCAGCAGCCCCGAACAGAACACTGAAGCTTTCTTT. The rearrangement links TRBV7-9 to TRBJ1-1; D remains unclear. Per germline, CDR1 SEHNR and CDR2 FQNEAQ (reference sequence). V lost 5 bases and J 1 base, leaving 8 bases between the germline ends. CDR3 size: 13 residues.

This chain connects TRBV7-9 to TRBJ1-2; possible D gene TRBD1, 6 bases. The CDR3 consists of 14 residues. Per the germline V gene, CDR1 is SEHNR and CDR2 is FQNEAQ (reference sequence). Between the trimmed V and J ends, which lost 4 bases and 2 bases, there was a span of 11 bases. CDR3 sequence: CASSSVQGNYGYTF. CDR3 bases: TGTGCCAGCAGCTCAGTCCAGGGGAACTATGGCTACACCTTC.

As DNA, the CDR3 is TGTGCCAGCAGCTTTCTTTCCGCCCAAGCTTTCTTT. This codes for CASSFLSAQAFF. The chain links TRBV7-8 to TRBJ1-1; D gene unclear. The CDR3 totals 12 residues. Germline V lookup: CDR1 SGHVS, CDR2 FQNEAQ. V lost 3 bases and J 9 bases, leaving 11 bases between the germline ends. Full variable domain (missing parts from reference TRBV7-8 and TRBJ1-1): GAGVSQSPRYKVAKRGQDVALRCDPISGHVSLFWYQQALGQGPEFLTYFQNEAQLDKSGLPSDRFFAERPEGSVSTLKIQRTQQEDSAVYLCASSFLSAQAFFGQGTRLTVV.

There are a few counts of this clone. CDR3 DNA sequence: TGCGCCAGCAGCCAAGATGTCGACACCATGAACACTGAAGCTTTCTTT. Translation gives CASSQDVDTMNTEAFF. This chain connects TRBV4-3 to TRBJ1-1, with unresolved D. V was clipped by 0 bases and J by 0 bases, with 11 bases between them. Germline V gene sequence: CDR1 LGHNA, CDR2 YSLEER. The CDR3 totals 16 residues.

V usage is TRBV7-8 and J usage is TRBJ2-7; possibly TRBD2 for D (7 bases). The ends were cut back, 3 bases at V and 2 bases at J, with 14 bases in the middle. The CDR3 loop spans 15 amino acids. CDR1 and CDR2 (germline): SGHVS, FQNEAQ. The CDR3: CASSLGGRGTYEQYF. In DNA, the CDR3 is TGTGCCAGCAGCTTGGGAGGGAGGGGGACCTACGAGCAGTACTTC.